These 9 T cell receptor beta chains originate from one sample sequenced in a study of blood T cells in healthy people across ages (dated by TCRdb to 2015 to 2017). The method behind the library was 5' RACE. The listed sequencing device is Illumina HiSeq 2500. A second PCR of 7 to 11 cycles was performed with a sample-barcoded 5' primer and a J-beta primer mix. Through fastp at Q25 and MiXCR, TCRdb rebuilt clones from the public reads, retaining in-frame beta chains. Rows matching on CDR3 protein sequence are summarized as one entry with the most common DNA and genes. Recorded for this sample are 1.5 million to 2 million distinct CDR3 sequences; 28% of them occurred a single time. The top ten clones comprise 7.7% of the sample. Material for sequencing was blood. These receptors were collected from a woman in her twenties or thirties in good health.

In this sample, this clonotype turned up many times. The CDR3 nucleotides read TGCAGCGGGAGTTCTAGCCGGAGTGAGCAGTTCTTC. As protein: CSGSSSRSEQFF. This chain connects TRBV29-1 to TRBJ2-1, with TRBD2 as a possible D gene (5 bases). Germline CDR1 is SQVTM and CDR2 is ANQGSEA. The CDR3 is 12 residues long. Trimming left V 7 bases short and J 9 bases short, with 16 bases between.

The chain couples TRBV5-1 to TRBJ2-3; TRBD1 matches at 7 bases. Per germline, CDR1 SGHRS and CDR2 YFSETQ. The CDR3 loop spans 15 amino acids. Unmatched junction bases numbered 8, after V lost 3 bases and J lost 4 bases. CDR3 in amino acids: CASSSTGVRPDTQYF. CDR3 coding DNA: TGCGCCAGCAGCTCCACAGGGGTTCGCCCAGATACGCAGTATTTT.

The rearrangement joins TRBV18 to TRBJ2-1; 12 nucleotides agree with TRBD1. The CDR3 runs 18 residues. V lost 6 bases, J lost 0 bases, and 9 bases stayed unmatched. Germline CDR1 reads KGHSH; CDR2 reads LQKENI. CDR3 sequence reads: CASSPLGQGAISYNEQFF. DNA for the CDR3: TGTGCCAGCTCCCCCTTGGGACAGGGGGCTATCTCCTACAATGAGCAGTTCTTC.

This clonotype appeared many times. The chain carries TRBV6-5 and TRBJ2-7; D is uncertain. V was cut by 4 bases and J by 3 bases, with 13 bases left in between. This CDR3 has 14 amino acids. Per germline, CDR1 MNHEY and CDR2 SVGAGI. This CDR3 is CASSSATSLYEQYF. CDR3 nucleotide sequence: TGTGCCAGCAGTTCGGCCACCAGCCTCTACGAGCAGTACTTC.

This chain connects TRBV20-1 to TRBJ2-1; unclear D gene. The DNA end favors TRBJ2-7, so the J call may be wrong. The CDR3 has 16 residues. CDR1 is DFQATT and CDR2 is SNEGSKA in the germline V gene (reference sequence). The CDR3 region is CSASDQDRGSYNEQYF. The DNA for the CDR3 is TGCAGTGCTAGCGACCAGGACCGCGGATCCTACAATGAGCAGTACTTC.

In regard to this clonotype: A much larger clone differs from this one at a single base, so this may be a read error. The chain joins TRBV30 to TRBJ2-5, with 9 bases matching TRBD2. Germline V gene sequence: CDR1 GTSNPN, CDR2 SVGIG (reference sequence). There are 14 residues in the CDR3. The CDR3 DNA sequence: TGTGCCCGGAGTTCGGGACTAGCTGAGGAGACCCAGTACTTC. This gives the protein CARSSGLAEETQYF.

In regard to this clonotype: A much bigger clone sits one base away, suggesting this may be a read error. As DNA, the CDR3 is TGCGCCAGCTGTGATAGGGGGGAGGGCGAGCAGTACTTC. Translated: CASCDRGEGEQYF. The V call is TRBV10-1, the J call TRBJ2-7; tentatively, D is TRBD2 (7 bases). The CDR3 sequence is 13 residues long. CDR1 and CDR2 from the germline V gene are WNHNN and SYGVQD (reference sequence).

This clonotype was counted ten times or more. J is TRBJ2-3 and V is TRBV7-2; D gene unclear. Per germline, CDR1 SGHTA and CDR2 FQGNSA. Deletions cut 1 base from V and 5 bases from J, with 10 bases between. The CDR3 contains 14 residues. The CDR3 DNA reads as TGTGCCAGCAGCTTAGACTCCGGCCGAGATACGCAGTATTTT. Translated: CASSLDSGRDTQYF. The full variable domain, completed using reference TRBV7-2 and TRBJ2-3, is GAGVSQSPSNKVTEKGKDVELRCDPISGHTALYWYRQSLGQGLEFLIYFQGNSAPDKSGLPSDRFSAERTGGSVSTLTIQRTQQEDSAVYLCASSLDSGRDTQYFGPGTRLTVL.

The genes are TRBV7-2 and TRBJ2-1; unclear D gene. CDR3 length: 13 residues. Germline-derived CDR1 and CDR2 are SGHTA and FQGNSA. Trimming pared 5 bases from V and 6 bases from J, leaving 11 bases between. CDR3 amino acids: CASSRIRVNEQFF. CDR3 sequence (DNA): TGTGCCAGCAGCCGAATTCGAGTCAATGAGCAGTTCTTC.